The source of this T cell receptor (beta chain) is a study of blood T cells in healthy people across ages. Germline assignment: CDR1 MNHEY and CDR2 SVGEGT. Unmatched junction bases numbered 6, after V lost 6 bases and J lost 4 bases. This CDR3 region has 15 residues. Using a J-beta primer mix together with a sample-barcoded 5' primer, a second PCR was run for about 6 to 12 cycles. A 12-random-nucleotide template-switch adaptor tagged each cDNA molecule. MiXCR, applied by TCRdb to the 5' RACE reads, yields one record per CDR3 protein. Here the sample spans approximately 670,000 distinct CDR3 sequences, around 41% being singletons.

Specimen: blood. The chain couples TRBV6-2 or TRBV6-3 to TRBJ2-7; 13 bases map to TRBD2. This sequence originates from a man aged 80 or over in good health. This chain's CDR3 is CASRRGLAGSYEQYF. In DNA, the CDR3 is TGTGCCAGCAGAAGGGGACTAGCGGGAAGTTACGAGCAGTACTTC.